The 20 T cell receptor beta chains below all came from one sample that was sequenced in a study of CD8 T cells in Susac syndrome. With random hexamers, reverse transcription was performed on about 0.5 to 1 ug of RNA. TCRdb ran MiXCR on the immunoSEQ multiplex PCR reads and lists one entry per CDR3 protein. Among 150,000 to 200,000 distinct CDR3 sequences listed, roughly 95% were seen once. The sequenced sample consisted of CD8+ T cells from PBMCs. The receptors originated from a human donor with multiple sclerosis.

This clonotype was seen a handful of times. This sequence joins TRBV29-1 and TRBJ1-2, with 8 nucleotides matching TRBD1. The CDR3 has 13 amino acids. Germline values: CDR1 SQVTM, CDR2 ANQGSEA. Losses at the gene ends were 6 bases for V and 5 bases for J; bases not matched to a gene: 8. The CDR3 DNA is TGCAGCGTCCCCGGACAGGGCCTATATGGCTACACCTTC. It translates to CSVPGQGLYGYTF. Looking up the rest from reference TRBV29-1 and TRBJ1-2 gives the full variable domain: SAVISQKPSRDICQRGTSLTIQCQVDSQVTMMFWYRQQPGQSLTLIATANQGSEATYESGFVIDKFPISRPNLTFSTLTVSNMSPEDSSIYLCSVPGQGLYGYTFGSGTRLTVV.

The V call is TRBV27, the J call TRBJ2-7, with TRBD1 identical over 11 bases. The CDR3 is 15 residues long. Germline-derived CDR1 and CDR2 are MNHEY and SMNVEV (reference sequence). Trimming took 8 bases from V and 4 from J; bases not matched to a gene: 10. The CDR3 here is CASHRTGGAIYEQYF. The CDR3 bases are TGTGCCAGCCACCGGACAGGGGGCGCGATATACGAGCAGTACTTC.

The chain is built from TRBV29-1 and TRBJ2-7; maybe TRBD2 (6 bases). The germline V gene has CDR1 SQVTM and CDR2 ANQGSEA. Trimming removed 6 bases from V and 2 bases from J, with 17 bases in between. The CDR3 has 14 amino acids. CDR3 in amino acids: CSVGSRGRAYEQYF. The CDR3 DNA is TGCAGCGTGGGCTCCCGGGGGAGAGCCTACGAGCAGTACTTC.

The chain links TRBV4-1 to TRBJ2-7; 12 positions agree with TRBD2. CDR3 size: 16 residues. The ends lost 5 bases at V and 4 bases at J; junction bases unmatched: 9. The germline gives CDR1 MGHRA, CDR2 YSYEKL. CDR3 sequence reads: CASSWGAGTSGYEQYF. DNA of the CDR3: TGCGCCAGCAGCTGGGGAGCCGGGACTAGCGGGTACGAGCAGTACTTC.

The chain links TRBV9 to TRBJ1-2, with 7 bases identical to TRBD1. This CDR3 is 15 amino acids long. The V gene's germline CDR1 is SGDLS and CDR2 YYNGEE. V dropped 3 bases and J dropped 3; count of bases not matched to a gene: 8. The chain's CDR3 is CASSEPRTGDYGYTF. Here the CDR3 DNA reads TGTGCCAGCAGCGAGCCGAGAACAGGGGACTATGGCTACACCTTC.

This clonotype came up a few times. J is TRBJ2-7 and V is TRBV29-1, with TRBD2 matching over 8 bases. Germline V gives CDR1 SQVTM, CDR2 ANQGSEA. V was clipped by 5 bases and J by 1 base; unmatched bases: 4. The CDR3 loop spans 13 amino acids. DNA of the CDR3: TGCAGCGTTAGGGCTAGCGGGTCCTACGAGCAGTACTTC. It encodes CSVRASGSYEQYF.

The chain combines TRBV30 with TRBJ2-5, with D tentatively TRBD1 or TRBD2 (5 bases each). The CDR3 totals 12 residues. The V end was cut by 4 bases, the J end by 6 bases, with 12 bases between. From germline, CDR1 is GTSNPN and CDR2 SVGIG (reference sequence). The CDR3 loop reads CAWNGAQQTQYF. The CDR3 DNA is TGTGCCTGGAACGGGGCCCAGCAGACCCAGTACTTC.

The chain combines TRBV4-1 with TRBJ2-7; D is unresolved. Trimming removed 4 bases at V and 4 bases at J, with 11 bases between. CDR3 length: 13 residues. The V gene's germline CDR1 is MGHRA and CDR2 YSYEKL. The CDR3 DNA sequence: TGCGCCAGCAGCCTCGCACGTGGGTACGAGCAGTACTTC. Protein product: CASSLARGYEQYF.

The rearrangement uses TRBV28 and TRBJ2-3; 9 bases agree with TRBD2. V shed 7 bases and J 1 base; nucleotides not matched to a gene: 9. This CDR3 has 16 residues. CDR1 is MDHEN, CDR2 SYDVKM, per germline. The CDR3: CASTPGTSRRTDTQYF. In nucleotides, the CDR3 is TGTGCCAGCACCCCGGGGACTAGCAGACGCACAGATACGCAGTATTTT.

The chain is built from TRBV15 and TRBJ2-7; perhaps TRBD2 as D (6 bases). The CDR3 contains 15 residues. Trimming pared 3 bases from V and 5 bases from J, leaving 17 bases between. Germline V CDR1 and CDR2: LNHNV, YYDKDF (reference sequence). CDR3: CATSREGKGSDEQYF. CDR3 bases: TGTGCCACCAGCAGGGAGGGTAAGGGGAGTGACGAGCAGTACTTC.

CDR3 DNA sequence: TGTGCCAGCAGCATGGGACTAGGGATCTACGAGCAGTACTTC. Its protein is CASSMGLGIYEQYF. The chain combines TRBV13 with TRBJ2-7, with 8 bases matching TRBD2. J was trimmed by 3 bases and V by 5 bases; bases with no gene match: 6. Germline CDR1 and CDR2: PRHDT and FYEKMQ (reference sequence). The CDR3 spans 14 residues.

The rearrangement joins TRBV28 to TRBJ2-7; D gene uncertain. Trimming removed 5 bases at V and 6 bases at J, with 11 bases between. Germline V gene sequence: CDR1 MDHEN, CDR2 SYDVKM. The CDR3 is 12 residues long. The CDR3 nucleotides are TGTGCCAGCAGTCGAGACTCGAGCGAGCAGTACTTC. It is translated as CASSRDSSEQYF.

The chain joins TRBV9 to TRBJ2-1, with TRBD2 identical over 14 bases. J was trimmed by 8 bases and V by 4 bases; bases with no gene match: 5. CDR1 SGDLS and CDR2 YYNGEE come from the germline V gene. The CDR3 consists of 15 residues. The DNA of the CDR3 is TGTGCCAGCAGCTCGACTAGCGGGGGGGCGGATGAGCAGTTCTTC. It codes for CASSSTSGGADEQFF.

The CDR3 DNA reads TGTGCCATCAGCCCCGGGACTAGCTTAGCAGATGAGCAGTTCTTC. As protein: CAISPGTSLADEQFF. The rearrangement joins TRBV10-3 to TRBJ2-1, with 9 bases fitting TRBD2. CDR1 is ENHRY and CDR2 is SYGVKD in the germline V gene. This CDR3 comprises 15 residues. V shed 6 bases, J shed 8 bases, and the junction held 11 bases outside the gene matches.

The chain couples TRBV19 to TRBJ1-1; perhaps TRBD1 as D (6 bases). The CDR3 covers 11 residues. Germline V CDR1 and CDR2: LNHDA, SQIVND (reference sequence). The ends were cut back, 4 bases at V and 8 bases at J, with 8 bases in the middle. DNA for the CDR3: TGTGCCAGTAGTAAGGACAGAGAAGCTTTCTTT. This sequence encodes CASSKDREAFF.

This clonotype was recorded once. The CDR3 nucleotides read TGTGCCAGCAGCTTAGATAAGGGGAGCGGCTATGGCTACACCTTC. It is translated as CASSLDKGSGYGYTF. The V and J genes are TRBV11-2 and TRBJ1-2, with D tentatively TRBD1 (5 bases). V lost 0 bases and J lost 4, with 12 bases in between. The CDR3 contains 15 residues. Germline V gene lookup returns CDR1 SGHAT and CDR2 FQNNGV. The variable domain in full, with the rest retrieved from reference TRBV11-2 and TRBJ1-2, is EAGVAQSPRYKIIEKRQSVAFWCNPISGHATLYWYQQILGQGPKLLIQFQNNGVVDDSQLPKDRFSAERLKGVDSTLKIQPAKLEDSAVYLCASSLDKGSGYGYTFGSGTRLTVV.

This chain uses TRBV20-1 with TRBJ2-7; D is possibly TRBD1 or TRBD2 (6 bases each). V gave up 5 bases and J gave up 3 bases, with 20 bases separating them. This CDR3 comprises 15 residues. Germline V gene lookup returns CDR1 DFQATT and CDR2 SNEGSKA (reference sequence). CDR3 residues: CSAQRLGQPDYEQYF. The CDR3 bases are TGCAGTGCTCAAAGACTAGGACAGCCCGACTACGAGCAGTACTTC.

The chain is built from TRBV7-3 and TRBJ2-3, with a tentative D call TRBD2 (6 bases). Germline CDR1 and CDR2: SGHTA and FQGTGA. The V end was cut by 2 bases, the J end by 3 bases, with 15 bases between. The CDR3 is made up of 16 amino acids. DNA of the CDR3: TGTGCCAGCAGCTTACGTACTAGCTCGGGAACAGATACGCAGTATTTT. Translation gives CASSLRTSSGTDTQYF.

The J gene is TRBJ2-1, the V gene TRBV7-9; 9 positions match TRBD1. V lost 3 bases and J lost 2; bases outside the gene matches: 5. The CDR3 extends over 16 amino acids. Per the germline V gene, CDR1 is SEHNR and CDR2 is FQNEAQ (reference sequence). The CDR3, as DNA: TGTGCCAGCAGCTTGTTGGGACAGGGAGCCTACAATGAGCAGTTCTTC. It codes for CASSLLGQGAYNEQFF.

In its sample, this clonotype was seen a few times. This chain joins TRBV3-1 and TRBJ2-7; either TRBD1 or TRBD2 may supply D (5 bases each). Trimming took off 0 bases at V and 1 base at J, with 7 bases between the two ends. The CDR3 length is 14 residues. Germline CDR1 reads LGHDT; CDR2 reads YNNKEL (reference sequence). CDR3 nucleotide sequence: TGTGCCAGCAGCCAAGATGAGGGGTCCTACGAGCAGTACTTC. Encoded protein: CASSQDEGSYEQYF.